Below, 9 T cell receptor beta chains from the same sample are listed, as sequenced in a study of CD8 T cells in Susac syndrome. RNA, at about 0.45 to 1 ug, was reverse transcribed with random hexamers. In TCRdb, the immunoSEQ multiplex PCR reads were re-called with MiXCR into one record per CDR3 protein. The sample yields about 80,000 distinct CDR3 sequences, 90% to 95% seen once. Material: CD8+ T cells from PBMCs. These receptor sequences come from a human donor in good health.

The CDR3 DNA reads TGTGCCAGCAGCAAGACTAGCGGGGGAGGCGAGCAGTACTTC. Protein sequence: CASSKTSGGGEQYF. V and J are TRBV9 and TRBJ2-7, with TRBD2 identical over 12 bases. The CDR3 runs to 14 residues. V was clipped by 4 bases and J by 6 bases; unmatched bases: 5. Looked up from germline, CDR1 is SGDLS and CDR2 is YYNGEE. The full variable domain, rest sourced from reference TRBV9 and TRBJ2-7, is DSGVTQTPKHLITATGQRVTLRCSPRSGDLSVYWYQQSLDQGLQFLIQYYNGEERAKGNILERFSAQQFPDLHSELNLSSLELGDSALYFCASSKTSGGGEQYFGPGTRLTVT.

J is TRBJ1-1 and V is TRBV9; D possibly corresponds to TRBD1 (5 bases). Germline-derived CDR1 and CDR2 are SGDLS and YYNGEE. V lost 3 bases to trimming and J lost 6 bases, with 9 bases between them. The CDR3 loop spans 12 amino acids. The CDR3 DNA sequence: TGTGCCAGCAGCGGCAGGGAGTCTGAAGCTTTCTTT. Translating it yields CASSGRESEAFF.

V gene TRBV6-4 combines with J gene TRBJ2-3; 7 nucleotides align to TRBD1. In germline, CDR1 is MRHNA, CDR2 SNTAGT. This CDR3 spans 15 amino acids. J lost 0 bases, V lost 3 bases, and 3 bases had no gene match. CDR3 amino acids: CASSDQGVSTDTQYF. The CDR3 DNA reads TGTGCCAGCAGTGATCAGGGGGTCAGCACAGATACGCAGTATTTT.

This chain joins TRBV29-1 and TRBJ1-1; maybe TRBD1 (6 bases). Trimming removed 0 bases from V and 0 bases from J, with 14 bases in between. CDR3 length: 16 residues. The V gene's germline CDR1 is SQVTM and CDR2 ANQGSEA. CDR3 coding DNA: TGCAGCGTTGAAGATCGGAGCAGGGGAATGAACACTGAAGCTTTCTTT. Translating it yields CSVEDRSRGMNTEAFF.

The chain is built from TRBV28 and TRBJ2-5, with 8 bases that match TRBD1. The CDR3 is 15 amino acids. V was pared by 6 bases and J by 2 bases, with 8 bases of the junction left unmatched. The germline CDR1 and CDR2 sequences are MDHEN and SYDVKM. CDR3: CASRPRQGWQETQYF. The CDR3 nucleotides are TGTGCCAGCAGGCCTCGACAGGGGTGGCAAGAGACCCAGTACTTC. Variable domain in full (rest from reference TRBV28 and TRBJ2-5): DVKVTQSSRYLVKRTGEKVFLECVQDMDHENMFWYRQDPGLGLRLIYFSYDVKMKEKGDIPEGYSVSREKKERFSLILESASTNQTSMYLCASRPRQGWQETQYFGPGTRLLVL.

V and J are TRBV5-4 and TRBJ2-1; 10 bases line up with TRBD1. With 0 bases clipped from V and 9 bases from J, the junction kept 3 bases outside the gene matches. Germline V CDR1 and CDR2: SGHNT, YYREEE (reference sequence). This CDR3 is built from 14 residues. CDR3 nucleotides: TGTGCCAGCAGCTTGGGACAGGGGGCGAGTGAGCAGTTCTTC. It encodes CASSLGQGASEQFF. The full variable domain, in which reference TRBV5-4 and TRBJ2-1 provide the parts outside the CDR3, is ETGVTQSPTHLIKTRGQQVTLRCSSQSGHNTVSWYQQALGQGPQFIFQYYREEENGRGNFPPRFSGLQFPNYSSELNVNALELDDSALYLCASSLGQGASEQFFGPGTRLTVL.

This CDR3 reads CASSLYQETQYF. As DNA, the CDR3 is TGTGCCAGCAGCTTGTACCAAGAGACCCAGTACTTC. V usage is TRBV7-9 and J usage is TRBJ2-5; D not resolved. This CDR3 has 12 residues. V was clipped by 3 bases and J by 0 bases, with 2 bases between them. Germline V lookup: CDR1 SEHNR, CDR2 FQNEAQ (reference sequence).

The CDR3 region is CASSLGYGTSYEQYF. The CDR3 bases are TGTGCCAGCAGCTTAGGGTACGGTACGTCCTACGAGCAGTACTTC. The gene calls are TRBV11-2 and TRBJ2-7; no reliable D call. Germline V gene lookup returns CDR1 SGHAT and CDR2 FQNNGV. This CDR3 has 15 residues. The V and J ends lost 1 base and 1 base respectively, with 11 bases between them.

The chain combines TRBV29-1 with TRBJ1-2; a possible D gene is TRBD1 (6 bases). The V gene lost 6 bases and the J gene lost 0 bases, with 17 bases spanning the gap. CDR1 is SQVTM, CDR2 ANQGSEA, per germline. The CDR3 contains 15 residues. The CDR3 DNA follows: TGCAGCGTGGCGGGACAAAAGAAGACTAACTATGGCTACACCTTC. Translation: CSVAGQKKTNYGYTF.